This TCR beta chain originates from a study of T cells after yellow fever vaccination. Turning to the study itself: Preparation used SMART-Seq v4 Ultra Low Input for the low-cell-number fractions. Overall study results and limits: CD4 and CD8 compartments shared a small share of clonotypes. After the booster, about 95% of CD4 and about nine tenths of CD8 primary-response clones were re-detected.

This clonotype was counted a few times. Its antigen is currently unknown. Germline assignment: CDR1 SGDLS and CDR2 YYNGEE. The trim removed 4 bases at V and 7 bases at J, leaving 8 bases unmatched. The CDR3 runs 14 residues. For TCR, cDNA came from 5'RACE template switching, which added a universal primer site and UMIs. TCRdb analysed the 5' RACE reads with MiXCR anew, one entry per CDR3 protein. The sample holds 610,000 or so distinct CDR3 sequences, around 12% seen once. This sequence joins TRBV9 and TRBJ2-5; 9 nucleotides match TRBD2. This clonotype was sampled from a man between 25 and 39 years old who received the YFV17D yellow fever vaccine. Sequenced here: PBMCs, sampled on the day of the yellow fever booster vaccination. DNA of the CDR3: TGTGCCAGCAGCCCCTTAGCGGGAGTGGGGACCCAGTACTTC. Residues: CASSPLAGVGTQYF.